This TCR beta chain appears in the sequencing data of a study of beta chain features in type 1 diabetes. CDR3 size: 14 residues. CDR1 and CDR2 from the germline V gene are SEHNR and FQNEAQ (reference sequence). The V end lost 3 bases, the J end lost 5 bases, and 11 bases lay between the germline ends. Reverse transcribing all isolated RNA meant expressed TCRB transcripts were sequenced. Libraries were prepared by immunoSEQ multiplex PCR; TCRdb keeps only in-frame clonotypes and omits some of them. The sample carries roughly 500,000 clones, about an eighth recorded once. Overall study results and limits: PCR might pick shorter templates more often, in the same way for patients and controls. Lower insertion and higher deletion counts appeared at VDJ junctions in type 1 diabetes patients.

Notes on this clone: Its antigen is not identified.

This clonotype was sampled from a woman aged 18 to 35 in good health. The chain links TRBV7-9 to TRBJ2-1, with D possibly being TRBD1 (5 bases). Specimen: naive CD4+ T cells from blood. CDR3 nucleotide sequence: TGTGCCAGCAGCTTTACACAGGCCAACAATGAGCAGTTCTTC. It is translated as CASSFTQANNEQFF.